The clone carrying this TCR beta chain was recorded a few times. Its antigen remains unidentified. The data derive from a study of regulatory T cells in long-lasting Graves disease. The study's findings and limits: Persistent cases favored TRBV28, TRBJ1-2 and TRBJ2-5. New patients shared 800 to 1,000 public clonotypes, fewer than the approximately 3,000 shared by persistent patients.

Construction of the TCR beta libraries employed iRepertoire HTBI primers in conjunction with Arm-PCR of CDR3 regions. TCRdb passed the multiplex PCR reads through MiXCR, listing each CDR3 protein once. The sample lists around 450,000 distinct CDR3 sequences, 15% to 20% occurring once. The J segment lost 2 bases and the V segment lost 3 bases, leaving 12 bases of the junction unmatched. CDR3 length: 17 amino acids. CDR1 and CDR2 from the germline V gene are SNHLY and FYNNEI. Time point meaning: newly diagnosed GD, antithyroid drugs for less than 3 months. PBMC RNA was the source of the TCR library. Another study also made use of these data, one on T cells in Graves' hyperthyroidism and ophthalmopathy. That study reports: In the first-round RT-PCR of the TCR CDR3, the HTBI primer set was used.

The material sequenced was peripheral blood mononuclear cells (PBMCs), taken at new diagnosis, from a patient treated with antithyroid drugs. J is TRBJ2-7 and V is TRBV2; 8 nucleotides line up with TRBD2. This sequence was found in a man in his forties with Graves disease. This CDR3 reads CASSDRSGIPQAYEQYF. DNA of the CDR3: TGTGCCAGCAGTGATCGTAGCGGGATCCCCCAAGCCTACGAGCAGTACTTC.